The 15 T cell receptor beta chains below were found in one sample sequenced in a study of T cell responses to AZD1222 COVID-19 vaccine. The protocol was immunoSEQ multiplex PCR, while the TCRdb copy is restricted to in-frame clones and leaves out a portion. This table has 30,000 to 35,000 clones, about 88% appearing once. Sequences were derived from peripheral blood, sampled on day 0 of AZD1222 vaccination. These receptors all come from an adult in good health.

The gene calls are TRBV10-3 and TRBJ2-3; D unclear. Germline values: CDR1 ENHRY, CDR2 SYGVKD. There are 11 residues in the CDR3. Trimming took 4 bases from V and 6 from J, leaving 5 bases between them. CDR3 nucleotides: TGTGCCATCAGTGTGGGGGATACGCAGTATTTT. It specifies CAISVGDTQYF.

Here the CDR3 DNA reads TGCGCCAGCAGCCAGGGGGGGGCCTATGGCTACACCTTC. As protein: CASSQGGAYGYTF. The chain has TRBV4-3 and TRBJ1-2, with D possibly TRBD1 on 6 matching bases. The CDR3 loop spans 13 amino acids. V lost 3 bases, J lost 4 bases, and 9 bases lay in between. CDR1 LGHNA and CDR2 YSLEER come from the germline V gene.

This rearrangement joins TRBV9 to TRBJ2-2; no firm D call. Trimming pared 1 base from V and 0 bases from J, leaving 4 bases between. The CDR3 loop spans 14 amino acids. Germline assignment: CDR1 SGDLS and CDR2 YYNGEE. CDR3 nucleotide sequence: TGTGCCAGCAGCGTACAGTCGAACACCGGGGAGCTGTTTTTT. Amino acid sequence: CASSVQSNTGELFF.

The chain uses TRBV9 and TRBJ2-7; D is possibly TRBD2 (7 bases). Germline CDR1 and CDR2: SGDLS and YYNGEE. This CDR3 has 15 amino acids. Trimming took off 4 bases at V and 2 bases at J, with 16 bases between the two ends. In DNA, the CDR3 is TGTGCCAGCAGCCCCACGAGGGGGGGCACCTACGAGCAGTACTTC. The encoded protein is CASSPTRGGTYEQYF.

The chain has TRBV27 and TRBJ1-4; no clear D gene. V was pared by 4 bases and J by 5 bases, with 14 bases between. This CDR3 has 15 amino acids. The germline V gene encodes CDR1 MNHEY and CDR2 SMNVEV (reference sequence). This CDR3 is CASSSRPLPNEKLFF. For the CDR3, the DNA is TGTGCCAGCAGTTCCCGCCCTCTGCCCAATGAAAAACTGTTTTTT.

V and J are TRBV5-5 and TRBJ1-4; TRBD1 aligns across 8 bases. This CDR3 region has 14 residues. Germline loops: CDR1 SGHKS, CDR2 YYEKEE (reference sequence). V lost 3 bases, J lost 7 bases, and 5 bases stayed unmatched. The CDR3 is CASSSDRGSEKLFF. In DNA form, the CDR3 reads TGTGCCAGCAGCTCCGACAGGGGAAGTGAAAAACTGTTTTTT.

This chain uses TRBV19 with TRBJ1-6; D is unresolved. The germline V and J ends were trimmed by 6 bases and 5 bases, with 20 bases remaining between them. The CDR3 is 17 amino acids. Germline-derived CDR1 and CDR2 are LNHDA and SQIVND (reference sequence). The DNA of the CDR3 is TGTGCCAGTAGAAACCCCCGAGGGTTGATGAATAATTCACCCCTCCACTTT. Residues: CASRNPRGLMNNSPLHF.

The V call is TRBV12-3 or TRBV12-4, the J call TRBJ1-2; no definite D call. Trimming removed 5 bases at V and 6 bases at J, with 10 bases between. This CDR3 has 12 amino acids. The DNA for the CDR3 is TGTGCCAGCAGTATGTCCCGGGATGGCTACACCTTC. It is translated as CASSMSRDGYTF.

The CDR3 protein is CASSLAQGNTEAFF. CDR3 coding DNA: TGTGCCAGCAGCTTGGCCCAGGGGAACACTGAAGCTTTCTTT. The rearrangement joins TRBV5-6 to TRBJ1-1; possible D gene TRBD1, 5 bases. Trimming cost V 0 bases and J 1 base, with 7 bases left between them. CDR3 length equals 14 residues. The germline V gene encodes CDR1 SGHDT and CDR2 YYEEEE.

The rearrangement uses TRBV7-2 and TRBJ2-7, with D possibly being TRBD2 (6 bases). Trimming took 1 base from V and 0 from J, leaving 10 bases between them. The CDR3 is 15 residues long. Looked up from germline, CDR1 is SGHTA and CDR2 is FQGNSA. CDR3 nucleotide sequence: TGTGCCAGCAGCTTAGATCGGGGGAGCTCCTACGAGCAGTACTTC. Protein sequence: CASSLDRGSSYEQYF.

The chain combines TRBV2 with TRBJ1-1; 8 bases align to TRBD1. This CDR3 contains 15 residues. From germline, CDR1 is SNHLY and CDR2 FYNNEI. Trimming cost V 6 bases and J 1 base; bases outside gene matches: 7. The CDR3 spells CASRTAGTGNTEAFF. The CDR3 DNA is TGTGCCAGCAGGACTGCCGGGACAGGGAACACTGAAGCTTTCTTT. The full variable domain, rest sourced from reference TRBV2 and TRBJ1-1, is EPEVTQTPSHQVTQMGQEVILRCVPISNHLYFYWYRQILGQKVEFLVSFYNNEISEKSEIFDDQFSVERPDGSNFTLKIRSTKLEDSAMYFCASRTAGTGNTEAFFGQGTRLTVV.

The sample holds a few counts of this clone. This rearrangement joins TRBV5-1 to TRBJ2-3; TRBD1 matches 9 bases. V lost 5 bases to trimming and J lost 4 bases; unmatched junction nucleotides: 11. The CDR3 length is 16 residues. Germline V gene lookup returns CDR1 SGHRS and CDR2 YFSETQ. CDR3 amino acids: CASSLTGTGFPDTQYF. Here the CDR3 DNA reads TGCGCCAGCAGTCTCACCGGGACAGGGTTTCCAGATACGCAGTATTTT.

CDR3 loop: CASSAWGPLGEQYF. In nucleotides, the CDR3 is TGTGCCAGCAGTGCGTGGGGGCCCCTCGGCGAGCAGTACTTC. The V call is TRBV6-2 or TRBV6-3, the J call TRBJ2-7, with D perhaps matching TRBD1 (6 bases). Trimming stripped 5 bases from V and 6 bases from J, with 17 bases between. This CDR3 has 14 amino acids. Per germline, CDR1 MNHEY and CDR2 SVGEGT.

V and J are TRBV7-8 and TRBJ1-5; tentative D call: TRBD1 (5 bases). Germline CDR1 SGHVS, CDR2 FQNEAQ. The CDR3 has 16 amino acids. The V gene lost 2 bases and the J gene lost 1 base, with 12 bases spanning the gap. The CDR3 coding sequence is TGTGCCAGCAGCTTATCGCGGGGGGGGAGCAATCAGCCCCAGCATTTT. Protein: CASSLSRGGSNQPQHF.

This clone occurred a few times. CDR3 sequence reads: CASGRTGGVGYTF. The CDR3 nucleotides are TGTGCCAGCGGCCGGACAGGGGGCGTTGGCTACACCTTC. The gene calls are TRBV2 and TRBJ1-2; 11 positions match TRBD1. The CDR3 is 13 amino acids. V lost 8 bases and J lost 7; bases outside the gene matches: 6. The V gene's germline CDR1 is SNHLY and CDR2 FYNNEI.